The rows below give T cell receptor beta chains drawn from one sample of a study of T cells in Graves' hyperthyroidism and ophthalmopathy. Each CDR3 protein gets one entry after TCRdb re-called the multiplex PCR reads with MiXCR. The table has roughly 96,000 distinct CDR3 sequences, under 65% seen once. Sequencing input: blood. Receptors originate from a woman between 40 and 50 years old with Graves' hyperthyroidism. Both conserved end residues are part of each CDR3. A D gene is named only where the DNA matches it firmly. Clone size is not always given. Where it is, it says once, few, many or a class for expanded clones.

>TRBV7-2|many|TRBJ2-2|TRBD2
TGTGCCAGCAGCTTAGCGCGGGGGGCTTCGTATTTT
CASSLARGASYF
>TRBV12-3/TRBV12-4|few|TRBJ1-2|TRBD1
TGTGCCAGCAGTTTAGGACAGGGCGGGGGAGGTGGCTATGGCTACACCTTC
CASSLGQGGGGGYGYTF
>TRBV7-8|-|TRBJ1-6|TRBD1
TGTGCCAGCAGCTTGAGGGACAGGGGCCTCCACTTT
CASSLRDRGLHF
>TRBV20-1|-|TRBJ2-7|-
TGCAGTGCTACCCGGACTGTCTACGAGCAGTACTTC
CSATRTVYEQYF
>TRBV7-9|-|TRBJ2-2|-
TGCGCCAGCAGCCAGGGACAGAACACCGGGGAGCTGTTTTTT
CASSQGQNTGELFF
>TRBV7-9|-|TRBJ2-3|TRBD2
TGTGCCAGCACCCATCCACCTTTGTCTAGCGGGAGTGAGCGGGATACGCAGTATTTT
CASTHPPLSSGSERDTQYF
>TRBV2|-|TRBJ2-5|TRBD1
TGTGCCAGCAGGGGACCGGGACAGGGGGCGCAGGAGACCCAGTACTTC
CASRGPGQGAQETQYF
>TRBV24-1|many|TRBJ2-2|-
TGTGCCACCAGTGACTGGCGGACAGCGAACACCGGGGAGCTGTTTTTT
CATSDWRTANTGELFF
>TRBV4-1|-|TRBJ1-4|-
TGTGCCAGCAGCCAAGGGAACGAACAGGGCTGGAAGACTAATGAAAAACTGTTTTTT
CASSQGNEQGWKTNEKLFF
>TRBV20-1|many|TRBJ1-2|TRBD1
TGCAGTGCTATCGGGACAGCCTATGGCTACACCTTC
CSAIGTAYGYTF
>TRBV5-1|-|TRBJ2-7|-
TGCGCCAGCAGCCGAACAACAAACACCGGGGAGCTGTACTTC
CASSRTTNTGELYF